The present entry profiles one T cell receptor (beta chain) with its context. The read is 3 residues too short to cover the CDR3 end, so that end is filled in from the germline J gene. Germline CDR1 SGHRS, CDR2 YFSETQ. This CDR3 spans 11 amino acids. Trimming stripped 3 bases from V and 4 bases from J, with 4 bases between. This entry is derived from a study of T cells in women clearing cervical HPV infection. Overall study context: Controls were women whose single incident HPV16 infection cleared within 12 months without precancer or cancer. With HLA typing for only a few women, HLA confounding remains possible.

The assay was immunoSEQ multiplex PCR, and TCRdb's table has in-frame clones only and misses some. The listing contains tens of thousands of clones. The sample comprised blood buffy coat. The gene calls are TRBV5-1 and TRBJ1-1; D is ambiguous. The sequence was collected from a woman aged 18 to 69 with a cervical HPV16 infection that either progressed to CIN3+ or cleared (not recorded which). This chain's CDR3 is CASSSVTEAFF. The CDR3 DNA, read in part, is TGCGCCAGCAGCTCCGTCACTGAA.